Listed here are 16 T cell receptor beta chains from one sample, sequenced in a study of PD-1 blockade in classical Hodgkin lymphoma. Time point described: cycle 4 day 1 (C4D1), after 6 weeks of nivolumab. Each of the patients experienced relapse following autologous stem cell transplantation, and their brentuximab vedotin exposure differed. Profiled with immunoSEQ multiplex PCR; TCRdb holds only in-frame clones, not every one. This table holds about 20,000 clones, about 80% found once. Sequences were derived from peripheral blood mononuclear cells (PBMCs), sampled before the fourth cycle of nivolumab. Every receptor here comes from a human donor with classical Hodgkin lymphoma.

This sequence joins TRBV9 and TRBJ2-5; D perhaps matches TRBD2 (5 bases). The CDR3 runs 14 residues. CDR1 and CDR2 from the germline V gene are SGDLS and YYNGEE. Trimming cost V 4 bases and J 2 bases, with 12 bases left between them. As DNA, the CDR3 is TGTGCCAGCAGCTTCGGACTGGGGCAAGAGACCCAGTACTTC. Its translation is CASSFGLGQETQYF.

This clone was counted between two and nine times. Other DNA sequences from this sample encode an identical CDR3 as well. This chain joins TRBV5-1 and TRBJ1-1; D is perhaps TRBD1 (5 bases). Trimming took off 3 bases at V and 1 base at J, with 7 bases between the two ends. The length of the CDR3 is 13 residues. In germline, CDR1 is SGHRS, CDR2 YFSETQ. The CDR3 is CASSSQGNTEAFF. CDR3 nucleotides: TGCGCCAGCAGCTCTCAGGGGAACACTGAAGCTTTCTTT.

This rearrangement joins TRBV19 to TRBJ2-5; D perhaps matches TRBD1 (5 bases). V lost 7 bases, J lost 4 bases, and 25 bases lay in between. The CDR3 spans 17 residues. Per the germline V gene, CDR1 is LNHDA and CDR2 is SQIVND (reference sequence). CDR3 residues: CASTSQGSRSGGETQYF. CDR3 bases: TGTGCCAGTACCTCGCAGGGAAGCAGATCAGGCGGAGAGACCCAGTACTTC.

V gene TRBV18 combines with J gene TRBJ2-1; D gene unclear. Germline CDR1 is KGHSH and CDR2 is LQKENI. Trimming cost V 3 bases and J 4 bases, with 4 bases left between them. There are 12 residues in the CDR3. CDR3 sequence: CASSPGYNEQFF. The CDR3 DNA reads as TGTGCCAGCTCACCGGGGTACAATGAGCAGTTCTTC.

V usage is TRBV4-1 and J usage is TRBJ1-4, with D perhaps TRBD1 (5 bases). The CDR3 is 17 residues long. Germline lookup yields CDR1 MGHRA and CDR2 YSYEKL. The V end lost 1 base, the J end lost 3 bases, and 15 bases lay between the germline ends. The CDR3 DNA reads TGCGCCAGCAGCCAAGTAAGACGCGGGACGGCTAATGAAAAACTGTTTTTT. It encodes CASSQVRRGTANEKLFF.

The rearrangement uses TRBV2 and TRBJ2-5; no clear D gene. Between the trimmed V and J ends, which lost 3 bases and 1 base, there was a span of 15 bases. CDR3 length equals 16 residues. The germline V gene encodes CDR1 SNHLY and CDR2 FYNNEI. The CDR3 protein is CASSDLRLRSQETQYF. The CDR3 bases are TGTGCCAGCAGTGATTTAAGGCTACGCAGCCAAGAGACCCAGTACTTC.

The rearrangement links TRBV6-5 to TRBJ2-7, with D hard to call. Between the trimmed V and J ends, which lost 4 bases and 4 bases, there was a span of 5 bases. Germline V CDR1 and CDR2: MNHEY, SVGAGI. The CDR3 is 11 amino acids. CDR3 DNA sequence: TGTGCCAGCAGTTTCCAATACGAGCAGTACTTC. Encoded protein: CASSFQYEQYF.

The CDR3 is CASSLSWTEHLQRVEKHEQFF. DNA for the CDR3: TGTGCCAGCAGTTTATCGTGGACAGAGCATCTACAGCGGGTGGAGAAGCATGAGCAGTTCTTC. The chain carries TRBV27 and TRBJ2-1, with D perhaps given as TRBD1 or TRBD2 (6 bases each). V was shortened by 0 bases and J by 8 bases, with 32 bases between the two germline ends. CDR1 is MNHEY, CDR2 SMNVEV, per germline (reference sequence). The CDR3 sequence is 21 residues long.

The chain uses TRBV4-2 and TRBJ2-1; 9 nucleotides agree with TRBD2. The germline V gene has CDR1 LGHNA and CDR2 YNFKEQ. The CDR3 has 16 amino acids. Losses at the gene ends were 0 bases for V and 2 bases for J; bases not matched to a gene: 2. The CDR3 sequence is CASSQEGGGAYNEQFF. In DNA form, the CDR3 reads TGTGCCAGCAGCCAAGAGGGCGGGGGGGCCTACAATGAGCAGTTCTTC.

The chain is built from TRBV5-6 and TRBJ1-2; D is undetermined. V shed 7 bases and J shed 6 bases, with 19 bases lying between them. CDR1 and CDR2 from the germline V gene are SGHDT and YYEEEE. CDR3 length: 14 residues. DNA of the CDR3: TGTGCCAGCTCACCCTGGCCGGCCGACGATGGCTACACCTTC. Translating gives CASSPWPADDGYTF.

The chain uses TRBV2 and TRBJ1-4; 7 bases fit TRBD1. Germline values: CDR1 SNHLY, CDR2 FYNNEI. This CDR3 has 15 residues. The V segment lost 5 bases and the J segment 6 bases; nucleotides outside the gene matches: 9. CDR3 DNA sequence: TGTGCCAGCAGTACTGACAGGGCGCTCTATGAAAAACTGTTTTTT. It specifies CASSTDRALYEKLFF.

This clone appeared a single time. DNA of the CDR3: TGCGCCAGCAGCTGGGCGGACAGGGGGAGGAATGAGCAGTTCTTC. This gives the protein CASSWADRGRNEQFF. The rearrangement uses TRBV5-1 and TRBJ2-1, with 10 bases aligning to TRBD1. CDR3 size: 15 residues. From germline, CDR1 is SGHRS and CDR2 YFSETQ. Trimming removed 3 bases from V and 7 bases from J; junction bases left unmatched: 7.

This chain uses TRBV9 with TRBJ1-4; D gene unclear. V was cut by 4 bases and J by 3 bases, with 7 bases left in between. There are 13 residues in the CDR3. Germline CDR1 SGDLS, CDR2 YYNGEE. CDR3 region: CASSPVANEKLFF. CDR3 in DNA: TGTGCCAGCAGCCCCGTAGCTAATGAAAAACTGTTTTTT.

The rearrangement joins TRBV19 to TRBJ2-2; D call uncertain. This CDR3 has 14 amino acids. CDR1 and CDR2 (germline): LNHDA, SQIVND (reference sequence). V was clipped by 7 bases and J by 5 bases, with 14 bases between them. The CDR3 DNA follows: TGTGCCAGTAACCCCCCATCATTGACCGGGGAGCTGTTTTTT. This codes for CASNPPSLTGELFF. Complete variable domain (other parts from reference TRBV19 and TRBJ2-2): DGGITQSPKYLFRKEGQNVTLSCEQNLNHDAMYWYRQDPGQGLRLIYYSQIVNDFQKGDIAEGYSVSREKKESFPLTVTSAQKNPTAFYLCASNPPSLTGELFFGEGSRLTVL.

V and J are TRBV5-1 and TRBJ2-5; D remains unclear. The V gene's germline CDR1 is SGHRS and CDR2 YFSETQ. The length of the CDR3 is 13 residues. The V end lost 0 bases, the J end lost 5 bases, and 8 bases lay between the germline ends. The CDR3 DNA sequence: TGCGCCAGCAGCTTGGGGCGCCTGGAGACCCAGTACTTC. Its protein product is CASSLGRLETQYF.

This clone was seen more than once but under ten times. This sequence joins TRBV30 and TRBJ1-5; 9 nucleotides agree with TRBD1. V shed 1 base and J 5 bases; nucleotides not matched to a gene: 3. The CDR3 is made up of 14 amino acids. Germline loops: CDR1 GTSNPN, CDR2 SVGIG (reference sequence). Here the CDR3 reads CAWSDRGRDQPQHF. CDR3 sequence (DNA): TGTGCCTGGAGTGACAGGGGGCGGGATCAGCCCCAGCATTTT.